This TCR beta chain was sequenced in a study of shared clonotypes between healthy human individuals. Study summary: CD4 naive and CD4 memory each took three plates per donor, while CD8 naive took two and CD8 memory one.

In regard to this clone: This CDR3 is also generated by other DNA sequences in the sample.

Data came from immunoSEQ multiplex PCR; TCRdb stores just in-frame clones and leaves some out. The sample holds about 2.5 million clones; under 95% are singletons and the top ten take approximately 0.41%. Germline assignment: CDR1 MNHEY and CDR2 SVGAGI. Trimming left V 6 bases short and J 2 bases short, with 10 bases between. The CDR3 spans 13 residues. Donors had no recently reported acute infections or vaccinations and were HIV-negative. Sequences were obtained from naive CD4+ T cells from PBMCs. Subset given: CD45RA+ positively selected. The chain couples TRBV6-5 to TRBJ1-1; possibly TRBD1 for D (6 bases). This TCR was recovered from a man between 18 and 29 years old in good health. Some clones in this sample may be carry-over from other donors' samples. The CDR3 DNA follows: TGTGCCAGCAGGCGGGGGGCTAACACTGAAGCTTTCTTT. Its protein is CASRRGANTEAFF.